The present TCR beta chain was sequenced within a study of shared clonotypes between healthy human individuals. Study outcomes and limitations: The naive CD4 repertoires of a handful of donors were compared, and around 5% of clonotypes were shared. Non-shared clonotypes had lower generation probabilities than those shared by all four donors.

The V and J ends lost 4 bases and 0 bases, in that order; junction bases with no gene match: 8. This CDR3 is 17 amino acids long. Germline V gene sequence: CDR1 SGHRS, CDR2 YFSETQ. Measured with immunoSEQ multiplex PCR; TCRdb has only the in-frame clones, and not every one. The sample has hundreds of thousands of clones; around 72% are singletons. This clone was counted once. Its antigen remains unidentified. The gene calls are TRBV5-1 and TRBJ2-7, with TRBD2 matching 12 bases. This clonotype originated in a woman between 25 and 40 years old in good health. The source material was memory CD4+ T cells sorted from blood. As to subset: CD45RA-negative fraction. The CDR3 DNA follows: TGCGCCAGCAGCCGCGGGACTAGCGGGTTTAGCTCCTACGAGCAGTACTTC. It translates to CASSRGTSGFSSYEQYF.